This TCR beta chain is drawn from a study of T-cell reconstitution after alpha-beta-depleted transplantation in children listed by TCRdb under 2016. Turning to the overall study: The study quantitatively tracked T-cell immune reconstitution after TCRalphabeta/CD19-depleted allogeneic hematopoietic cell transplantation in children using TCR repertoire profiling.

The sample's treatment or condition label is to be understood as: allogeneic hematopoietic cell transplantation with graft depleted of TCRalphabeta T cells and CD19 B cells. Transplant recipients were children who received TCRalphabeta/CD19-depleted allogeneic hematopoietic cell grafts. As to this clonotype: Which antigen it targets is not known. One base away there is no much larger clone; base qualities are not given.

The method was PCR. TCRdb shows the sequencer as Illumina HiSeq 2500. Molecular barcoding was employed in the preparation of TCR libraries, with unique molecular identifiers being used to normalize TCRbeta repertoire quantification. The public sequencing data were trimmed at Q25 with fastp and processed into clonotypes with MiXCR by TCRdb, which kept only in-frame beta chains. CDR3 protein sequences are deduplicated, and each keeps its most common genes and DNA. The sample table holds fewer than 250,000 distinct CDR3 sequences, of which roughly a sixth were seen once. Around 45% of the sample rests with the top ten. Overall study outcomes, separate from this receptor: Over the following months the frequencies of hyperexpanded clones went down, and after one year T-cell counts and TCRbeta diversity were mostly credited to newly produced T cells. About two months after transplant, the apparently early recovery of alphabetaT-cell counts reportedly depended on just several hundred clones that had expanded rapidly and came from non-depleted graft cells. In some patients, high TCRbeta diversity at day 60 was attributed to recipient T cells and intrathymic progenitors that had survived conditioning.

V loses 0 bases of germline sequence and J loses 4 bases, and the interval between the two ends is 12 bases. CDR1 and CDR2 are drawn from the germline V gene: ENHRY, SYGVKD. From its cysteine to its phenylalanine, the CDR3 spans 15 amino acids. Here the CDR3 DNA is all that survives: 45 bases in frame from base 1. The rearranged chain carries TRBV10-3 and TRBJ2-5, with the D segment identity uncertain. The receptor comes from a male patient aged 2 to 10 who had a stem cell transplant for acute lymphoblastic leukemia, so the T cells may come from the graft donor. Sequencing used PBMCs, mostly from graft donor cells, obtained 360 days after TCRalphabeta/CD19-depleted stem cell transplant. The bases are TGTGCCATCAGTGAGTCGAACGGGCTGCCAGAGACCCAGTACTTC. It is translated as CAISESNGLPETQYF.